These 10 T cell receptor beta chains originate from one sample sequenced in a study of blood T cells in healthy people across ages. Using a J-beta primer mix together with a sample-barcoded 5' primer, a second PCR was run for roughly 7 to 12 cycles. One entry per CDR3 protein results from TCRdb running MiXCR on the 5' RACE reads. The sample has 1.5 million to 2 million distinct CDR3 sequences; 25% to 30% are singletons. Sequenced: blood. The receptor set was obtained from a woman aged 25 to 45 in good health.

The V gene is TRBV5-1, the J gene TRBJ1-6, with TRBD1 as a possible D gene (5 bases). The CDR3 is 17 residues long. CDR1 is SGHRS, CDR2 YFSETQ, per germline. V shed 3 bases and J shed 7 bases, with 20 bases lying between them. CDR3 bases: TGCGCCAGCAGCTCCATTCCCCCCGGACAAGGAAATTCACCCCTCCACTTT. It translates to CASSSIPPGQGNSPLHF. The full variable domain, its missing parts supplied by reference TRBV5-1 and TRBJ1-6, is KAGVTQTPRYLIKTRGQQVTLSCSPISGHRSVSWYQQTPGQGLQFLFEYFSETQRNKGNFPGRFSGRQFSNSRSEMNVSTLELGDSALYLCASSSIPPGQGNSPLHFGNGTRLTVT.

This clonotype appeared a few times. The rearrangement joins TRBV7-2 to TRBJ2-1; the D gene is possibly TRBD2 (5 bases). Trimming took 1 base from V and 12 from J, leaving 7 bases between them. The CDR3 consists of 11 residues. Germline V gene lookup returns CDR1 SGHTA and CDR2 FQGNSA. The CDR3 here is CASSLERLQFF. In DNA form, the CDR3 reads TGTGCCAGCAGCTTAGAGCGGTTGCAGTTCTTC.

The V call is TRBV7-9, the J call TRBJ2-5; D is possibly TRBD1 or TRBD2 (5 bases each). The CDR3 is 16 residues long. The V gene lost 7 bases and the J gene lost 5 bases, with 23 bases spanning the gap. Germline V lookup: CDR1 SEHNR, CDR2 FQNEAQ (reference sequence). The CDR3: CASIPSGQGVRETQYF. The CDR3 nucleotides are TGTGCCAGCATTCCCTCGGGTCAGGGAGTGAGGGAGACCCAGTACTTC.

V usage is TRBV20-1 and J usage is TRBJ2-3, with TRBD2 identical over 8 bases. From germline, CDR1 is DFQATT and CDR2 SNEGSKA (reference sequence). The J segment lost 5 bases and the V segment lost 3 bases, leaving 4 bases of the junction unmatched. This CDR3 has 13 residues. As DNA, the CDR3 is TGCAGTGCTAGCGGGGGGGCCCTAGATACGCAGTATTTT. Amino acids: CSASGGALDTQYF.

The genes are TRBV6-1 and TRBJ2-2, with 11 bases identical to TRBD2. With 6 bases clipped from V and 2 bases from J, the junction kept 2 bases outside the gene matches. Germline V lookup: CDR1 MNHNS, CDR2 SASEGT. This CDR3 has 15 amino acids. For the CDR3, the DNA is TGTGCCAGCAGGACTAGCGGGGCTAACACCGGGGAGCTGTTTTTT. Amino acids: CASRTSGANTGELFF.

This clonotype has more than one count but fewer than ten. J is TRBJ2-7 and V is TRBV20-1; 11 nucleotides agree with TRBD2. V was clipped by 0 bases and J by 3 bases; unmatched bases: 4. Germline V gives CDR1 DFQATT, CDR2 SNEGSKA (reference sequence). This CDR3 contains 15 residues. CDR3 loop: CSARDVTSGSYEQYF. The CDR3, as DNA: TGCAGTGCTAGAGATGTAACTAGCGGGAGCTACGAGCAGTACTTC.

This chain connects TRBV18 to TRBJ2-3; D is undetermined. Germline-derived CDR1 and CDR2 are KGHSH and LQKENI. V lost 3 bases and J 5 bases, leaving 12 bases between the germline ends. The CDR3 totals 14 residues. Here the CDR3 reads CASSPETDRDTQYF. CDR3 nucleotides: TGTGCCAGCTCACCTGAAACAGATAGAGATACGCAGTATTTT.

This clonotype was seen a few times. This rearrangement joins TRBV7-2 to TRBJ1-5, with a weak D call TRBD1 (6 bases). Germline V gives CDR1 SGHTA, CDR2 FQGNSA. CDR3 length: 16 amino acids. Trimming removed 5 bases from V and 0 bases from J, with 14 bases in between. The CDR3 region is CASSTRAGDSNQPQHF. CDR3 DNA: TGTGCCAGCAGCACGAGGGCAGGGGATAGCAATCAGCCCCAGCATTTT.

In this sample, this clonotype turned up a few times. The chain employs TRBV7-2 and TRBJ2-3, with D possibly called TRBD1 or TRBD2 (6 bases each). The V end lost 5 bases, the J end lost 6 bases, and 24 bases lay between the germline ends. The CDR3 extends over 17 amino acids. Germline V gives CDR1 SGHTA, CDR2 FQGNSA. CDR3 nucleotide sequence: TGTGCCAGCAGCCCTGGTCGTCGGGGGCGCCTATTGGATACGCAGTATTTT. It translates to CASSPGRRGRLLDTQYF.

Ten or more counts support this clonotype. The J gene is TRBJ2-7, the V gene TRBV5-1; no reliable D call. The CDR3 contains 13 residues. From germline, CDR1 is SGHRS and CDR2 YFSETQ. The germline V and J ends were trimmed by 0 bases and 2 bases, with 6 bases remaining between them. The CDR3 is CASSLVQPYEQYF. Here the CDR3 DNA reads TGCGCCAGCAGCTTGGTTCAACCCTACGAGCAGTACTTC.